Below, 6 T cell receptor beta chains from the same sample are listed, as sequenced in a study of blood T cells in healthy people across ages. Primed by a sample-barcoded 5' primer and a J-beta primer mix, a second PCR proceeded for about 7 to 11 cycles. Via MiXCR, TCRdb re-called the 5' RACE reads, giving one row per CDR3 protein. The data show about 1 million distinct CDR3 sequences, more than 40% seen once. Material for sequencing was blood. These receptors were taken from a woman aged 55-70 years in good health.

The CDR3 DNA reads as TGTGCCAGCAGCTTAAGGCCCCCGGGGGCAGGGCACTCTTACTACACCTTC. Translating it yields CASSLRPPGAGHSYYTF. The chain joins TRBV7-9 to TRBJ1-2; D is possibly TRBD1 (6 bases). Trimming took off 2 bases at V and 10 bases at J, with 26 bases between the two ends. The germline CDR1 and CDR2 sequences are SEHNR and FQNEAQ (reference sequence). This CDR3 is built from 17 residues.

CDR3 region: CASRPSGRANEQFF. In nucleotides, the CDR3 is TGTGCCAGCAGGCCGAGCGGGAGGGCCAATGAGCAGTTCTTC. This chain uses TRBV2 with TRBJ2-1; 10 nucleotides agree with TRBD2. CDR3 length equals 14 residues. Unmatched junction bases numbered 5, after V lost 6 bases and J lost 6 bases. CDR1 and CDR2 from the germline V gene are SNHLY and FYNNEI.

This clonotype was recorded once. This chain uses TRBV7-3 with TRBJ2-5, with 11 bases aligning to TRBD2. The germline V gene encodes CDR1 SGHTA and CDR2 FQGTGA. The junction had 21 bases not matched to a gene; V was cut back by 4 bases and J by 11 bases. The CDR3 totals 18 residues. The CDR3 bases are TGTGCCAGCAGCTCGGGACTAGCGGAAATAAGCTCCTACAATGAGCAGTACTTC. Translation: CASSSGLAEISSYNEQYF.

The chain is built from TRBV27 and TRBJ2-7; TRBD2 matches 7 bases. CDR3 length: 17 amino acids. With 0 bases clipped from V and 5 bases from J, the junction kept 13 bases outside the gene matches. The V gene's germline CDR1 is MNHEY and CDR2 SMNVEV (reference sequence). CDR3: CASSLSVFGGSNHEQYF. CDR3 nucleotides: TGTGCCAGCAGTTTATCTGTCTTTGGCGGGAGTAACCACGAGCAGTACTTC.

The rearrangement uses TRBV5-1 and TRBJ2-3; unclear D gene. CDR1 and CDR2 (germline): SGHRS, YFSETQ. CDR3 size: 13 residues. V was pared by 6 bases and J by 2 bases, with 10 bases between. CDR3: CASTRGFTDTQYF. The CDR3 DNA reads as TGCGCCAGCACCCGAGGTTTCACAGATACGCAGTATTTT.

The table lists this clonotype with a count of one. The V gene is TRBV28, the J gene TRBJ2-3; possibly TRBD2 for D (5 bases). This CDR3 contains 17 residues. The germline V gene encodes CDR1 MDHEN and CDR2 SYDVKM. Trimming took off 6 bases at V and 0 bases at J, with 19 bases between the two ends. As DNA, the CDR3 is TGTGCCAGCAGGAGGACTGTCGCACTAGATAGCACAGATACGCAGTATTTT. Residues: CASRRTVALDSTDTQYF.